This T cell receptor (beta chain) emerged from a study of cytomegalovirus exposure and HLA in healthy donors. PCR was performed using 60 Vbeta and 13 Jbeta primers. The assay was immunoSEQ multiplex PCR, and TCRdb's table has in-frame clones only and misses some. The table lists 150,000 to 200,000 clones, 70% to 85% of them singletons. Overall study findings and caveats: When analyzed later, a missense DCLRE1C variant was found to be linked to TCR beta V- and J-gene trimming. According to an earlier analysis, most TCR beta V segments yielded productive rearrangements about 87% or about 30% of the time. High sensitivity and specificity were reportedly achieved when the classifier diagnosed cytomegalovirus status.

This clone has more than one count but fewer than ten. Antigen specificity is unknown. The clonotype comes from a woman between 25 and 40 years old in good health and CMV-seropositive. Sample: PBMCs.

The CDR3 bases are TGCGCCAGCAGCCAGACTAATCAGGGGGCGGTGAACATTCAGTACTTC. Translating gives CASSQTNQGAVNIQYF. The rearrangement uses TRBV4-3 and TRBJ2-4, with TRBD1 matching 8 bases. V trimming: 3 bases; J trimming: 7 bases; junction bases outside the gene matches: 11. The CDR3 contains 16 residues. Germline CDR1 is LGHNA and CDR2 is YSLEER.